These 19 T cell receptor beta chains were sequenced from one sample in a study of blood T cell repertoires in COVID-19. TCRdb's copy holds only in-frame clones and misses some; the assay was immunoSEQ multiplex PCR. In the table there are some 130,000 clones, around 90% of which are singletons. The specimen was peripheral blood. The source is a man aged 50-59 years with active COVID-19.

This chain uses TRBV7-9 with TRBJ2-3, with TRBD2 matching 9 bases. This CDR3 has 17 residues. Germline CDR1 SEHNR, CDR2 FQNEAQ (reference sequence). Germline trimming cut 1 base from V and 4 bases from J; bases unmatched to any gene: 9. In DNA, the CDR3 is TGTGCCAGCAGCTTAGTTTCTAGCGGGGATGGGGCAGATACGCAGTATTTT. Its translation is CASSLVSSGDGADTQYF.

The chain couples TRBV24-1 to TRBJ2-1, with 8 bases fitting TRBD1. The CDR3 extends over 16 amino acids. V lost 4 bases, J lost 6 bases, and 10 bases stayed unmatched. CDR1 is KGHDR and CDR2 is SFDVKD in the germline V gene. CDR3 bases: TGTGCCACCAGTGACCCAGGGAGACAGGGGTTCAATGAGCAGTTCTTC. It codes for CATSDPGRQGFNEQFF.

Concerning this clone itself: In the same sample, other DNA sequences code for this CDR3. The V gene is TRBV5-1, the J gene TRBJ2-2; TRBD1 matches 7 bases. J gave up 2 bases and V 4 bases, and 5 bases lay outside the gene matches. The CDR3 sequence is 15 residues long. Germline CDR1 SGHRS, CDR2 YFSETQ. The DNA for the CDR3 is TGCGCCAGCAGCCGGGACAGATCAAACACCGGGGAGCTGTTTTTT. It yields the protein CASSRDRSNTGELFF.

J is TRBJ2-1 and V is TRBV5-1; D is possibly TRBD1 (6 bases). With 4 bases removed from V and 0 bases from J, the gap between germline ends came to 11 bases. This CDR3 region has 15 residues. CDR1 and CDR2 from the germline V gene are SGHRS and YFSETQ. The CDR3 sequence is CASSETGSSYNEQFF. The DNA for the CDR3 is TGCGCCAGCAGCGAAACAGGGAGCTCCTACAATGAGCAGTTCTTC. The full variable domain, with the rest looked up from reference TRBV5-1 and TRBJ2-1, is KAGVTQTPRYLIKTRGQQVTLSCSPISGHRSVSWYQQTPGQGLQFLFEYFSETQRNKGNFPGRFSGRQFSNSRSEMNVSTLELGDSALYLCASSETGSSYNEQFFGPGTRLTVL.

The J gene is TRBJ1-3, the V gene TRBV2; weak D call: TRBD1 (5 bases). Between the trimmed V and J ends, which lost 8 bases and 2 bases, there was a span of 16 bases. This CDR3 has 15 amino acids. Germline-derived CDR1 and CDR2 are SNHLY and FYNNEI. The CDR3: CASLDTSSAGNTIYF. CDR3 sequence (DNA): TGTGCCAGCTTGGACACTTCGTCAGCTGGAAACACCATATATTTT.

The CDR3 reads CASSLALSNQPQHF. The CDR3 coding sequence is TGTGCCAGCAGCTTGGCCCTTAGCAATCAGCCCCAGCATTTT. The V and J genes are TRBV5-6 and TRBJ1-5; no clear D gene. In germline, CDR1 is SGHDT, CDR2 YYEEEE. Trimming removed 0 bases from V and 0 bases from J, with 4 bases in between. The CDR3 contains 14 residues. Variable domain in full (rest from reference TRBV5-6 and TRBJ1-5): DAGVTQSPTHLIKTRGQQVTLRCSPKSGHDTVSWYQQALGQGPQFIFQYYEEEERQRGNFPDRFSGHQFPNYSSELNVNALLLGDSALYLCASSLALSNQPQHFGDGTRLSIL.

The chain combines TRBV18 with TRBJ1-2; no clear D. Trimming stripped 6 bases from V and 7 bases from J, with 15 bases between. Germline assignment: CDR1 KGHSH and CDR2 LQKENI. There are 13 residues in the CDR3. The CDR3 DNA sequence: TGTGCCAGCTCTCTTACGGACTTTACTGGCTACACCTTC. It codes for CASSLTDFTGYTF. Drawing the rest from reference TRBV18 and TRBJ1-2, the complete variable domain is NAGVMQNPRHLVRRRGQEARLRCSPMKGHSHVYWYRQLPEEGLKFMVYLQKENIIDESGMPKERFSAEFPKEGPSILRIQQVVRGDSAAYFCASSLTDFTGYTFGSGTRLTVV.

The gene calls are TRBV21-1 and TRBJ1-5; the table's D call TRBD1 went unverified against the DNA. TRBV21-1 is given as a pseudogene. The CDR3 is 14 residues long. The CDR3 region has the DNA TGTGCCAGATTCAGGGTCTTTAGCAATCAGCCCCAGCATTTT. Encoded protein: CARFRVFSNQPQHF.

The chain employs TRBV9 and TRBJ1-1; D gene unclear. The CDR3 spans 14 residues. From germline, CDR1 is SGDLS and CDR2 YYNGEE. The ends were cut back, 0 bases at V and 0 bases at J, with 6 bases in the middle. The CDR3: CASSVDNLNTEAFF. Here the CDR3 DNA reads TGTGCCAGCAGCGTAGATAATTTGAACACTGAAGCTTTCTTT.

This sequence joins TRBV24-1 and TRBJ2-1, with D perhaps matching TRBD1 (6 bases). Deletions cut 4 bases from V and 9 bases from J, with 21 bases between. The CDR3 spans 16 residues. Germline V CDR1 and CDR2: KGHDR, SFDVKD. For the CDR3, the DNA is TGTGCCACCAGTGACCTGACCCGGGACACCGATAGTGAGCAGTTCTTC. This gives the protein CATSDLTRDTDSEQFF.

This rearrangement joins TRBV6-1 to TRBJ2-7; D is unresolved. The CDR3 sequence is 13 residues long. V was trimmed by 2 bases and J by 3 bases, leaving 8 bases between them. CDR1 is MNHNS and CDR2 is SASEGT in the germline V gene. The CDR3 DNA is TGTGCCAGCAGTGAACTAAACCGCTACGAGCAGTACGTC. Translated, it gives CASSELNRYEQYV.

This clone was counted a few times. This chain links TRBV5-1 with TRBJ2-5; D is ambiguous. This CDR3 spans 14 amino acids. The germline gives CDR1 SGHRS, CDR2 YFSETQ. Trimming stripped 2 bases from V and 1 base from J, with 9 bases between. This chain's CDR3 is CASSLFQSQETQYF. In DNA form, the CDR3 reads TGCGCCAGCAGCTTATTCCAGTCCCAAGAGACCCAGTACTTC. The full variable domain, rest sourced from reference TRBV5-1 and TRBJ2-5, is KAGVTQTPRYLIKTRGQQVTLSCSPISGHRSVSWYQQTPGQGLQFLFEYFSETQRNKGNFPGRFSGRQFSNSRSEMNVSTLELGDSALYLCASSLFQSQETQYFGPGTRLLVL.

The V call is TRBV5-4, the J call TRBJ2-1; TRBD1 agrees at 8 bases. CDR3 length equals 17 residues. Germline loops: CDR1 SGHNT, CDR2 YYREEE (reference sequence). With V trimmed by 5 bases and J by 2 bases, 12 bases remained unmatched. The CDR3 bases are TGTGCCAGCAGACCCCGGACAGGGCCACCCCCCTACAATGAGCAGTTCTTC. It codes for CASRPRTGPPPYNEQFF.

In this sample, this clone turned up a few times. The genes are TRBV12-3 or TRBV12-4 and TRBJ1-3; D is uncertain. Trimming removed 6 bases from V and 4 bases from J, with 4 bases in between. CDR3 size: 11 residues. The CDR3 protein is CASSKGNTIYF. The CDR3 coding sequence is TGTGCCAGCAGCAAAGGAAACACCATATATTTT.

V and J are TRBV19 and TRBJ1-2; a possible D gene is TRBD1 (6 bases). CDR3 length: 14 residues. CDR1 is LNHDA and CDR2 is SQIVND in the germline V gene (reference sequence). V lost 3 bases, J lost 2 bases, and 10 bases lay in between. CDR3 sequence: CASSMDSSNYGYTF. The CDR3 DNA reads TGTGCCAGTAGTATGGACAGTTCCAACTATGGCTACACCTTC.

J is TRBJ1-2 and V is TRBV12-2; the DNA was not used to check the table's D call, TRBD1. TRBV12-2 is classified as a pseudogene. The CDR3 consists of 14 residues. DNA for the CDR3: TGTGCAAGTCGTTCACTACAGGTTAACTATGGCTACACCTTC. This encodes CASRSLQVNYGYTF.

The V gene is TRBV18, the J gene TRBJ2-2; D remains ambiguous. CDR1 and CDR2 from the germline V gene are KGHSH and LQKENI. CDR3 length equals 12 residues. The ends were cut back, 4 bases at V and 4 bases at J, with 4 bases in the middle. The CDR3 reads CASSHSTGELFF. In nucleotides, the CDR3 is TGTGCCAGCTCACACAGCACCGGGGAGCTGTTTTTT.

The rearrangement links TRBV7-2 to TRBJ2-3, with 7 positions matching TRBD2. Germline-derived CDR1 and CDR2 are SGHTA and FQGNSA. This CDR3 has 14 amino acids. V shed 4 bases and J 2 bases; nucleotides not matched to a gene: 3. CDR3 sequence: CASSSGTTTDTQYF. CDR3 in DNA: TGTGCCAGCAGCTCCGGGACTACCACAGATACGCAGTATTTT.

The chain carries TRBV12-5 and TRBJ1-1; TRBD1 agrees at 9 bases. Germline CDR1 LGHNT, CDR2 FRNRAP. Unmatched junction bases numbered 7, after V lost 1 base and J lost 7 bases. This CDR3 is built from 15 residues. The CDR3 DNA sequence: TGTGCTAGTGGTTTGGGGTTCACAGGGGGCAGTGAAGCTTTCTTT. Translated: CASGLGFTGGSEAFF.